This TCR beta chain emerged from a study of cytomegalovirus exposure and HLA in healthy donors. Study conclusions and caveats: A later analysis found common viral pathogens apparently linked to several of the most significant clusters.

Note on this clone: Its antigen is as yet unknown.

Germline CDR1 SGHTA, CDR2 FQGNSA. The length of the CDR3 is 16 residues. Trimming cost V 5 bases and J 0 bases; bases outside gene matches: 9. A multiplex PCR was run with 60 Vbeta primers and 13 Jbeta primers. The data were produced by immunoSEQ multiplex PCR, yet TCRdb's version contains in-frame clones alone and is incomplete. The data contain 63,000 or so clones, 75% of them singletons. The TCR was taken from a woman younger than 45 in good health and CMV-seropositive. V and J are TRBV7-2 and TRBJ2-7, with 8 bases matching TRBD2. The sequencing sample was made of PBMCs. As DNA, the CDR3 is TGTGCCAGCAGCCCGCCCGGGACTAGAAACTCCTACGAGCAGTACTTC. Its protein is CASSPPGTRNSYEQYF.